This TCR beta chain was captured in a study of blood T cell repertoires in COVID-19. Looking at the study overall: The analysed material was cDNA or gDNA that came from T cells, B-cell-depleted T cells, or PBMCs.

This CDR3 spans 16 amino acids. Germline V lookup: CDR1 MNHNS, CDR2 SASEGT. V dropped 2 bases and J dropped 12; count of bases not matched to a gene: 16. Libraries were prepared by immunoSEQ multiplex PCR; TCRdb keeps only in-frame clonotypes and omits some of them. The table has tens of thousands of clones, 86% seen once. The J gene is TRBJ2-1, the V gene TRBV6-1; 7 bases align to TRBD2. The TCR comes from a human donor in a cohort sampled during active COVID-19. The specimen was peripheral blood. The DNA for the CDR3 is TGTGCCAGCAGTGAATCCGCGGGAGTACTTACGCACGGGCAGTTCTTC. Its translation: CASSESAGVLTHGQFF.